The T cell receptor beta chain under discussion was sequenced for a study of T-cell memory formation after mild COVID-19. About this clonotype: Its target is not known.

cDNA libraries for TCR alpha and TCR beta, carrying sample barcodes and UMIs, came from 5'RACE with constant-segment primers. A single record per CDR3 protein comes from TCRdb applying MiXCR to the 5' RACE reads. The sample has about 420,000 distinct CDR3 sequences, about 25% seen once. General study results and limits: What remained unconfirmed was the SARS-CoV-2 specificity of second-wave clones peaking on day 37.

The CDR3 contains 15 residues. V dropped 0 bases and J dropped 8 bases, with 13 bases sitting between them. CDR1 and CDR2 (germline): LNHNV, YYDKDF (reference sequence). This sequence originates from an adult woman who had mild COVID-19 (a few samples of this study predate the infection). Cell type and time point are not known. Material: PBMCs or a T cell subset sorted from them (not recorded which). The gene calls are TRBV15 and TRBJ1-4; a possible D gene is TRBD1 (5 bases). CDR3 sequence (DNA): TGTGCCACCAGCAGAGATCCAGGGATTCGGGAAAAACTGTTTTTT. This codes for CATSRDPGIREKLFF.